This T cell receptor (beta chain) was profiled in a study of PD-L1 blockade in urothelial cancer. Sequenced by immunoSEQ multiplex PCR; TCRdb stores in-frame clones only, minus some. Of about 41,000 clones detected, approximately 85% appear once; the ten largest clones hold roughly 2.5%. Stated time point: peripheral blood 6 weeks after treatment start. Patient disease was locally advanced or metastatic urothelial carcinoma. The ends lost 0 bases at V and 7 bases at J; junction bases unmatched: 16. Germline CDR1 reads SGHNT; CDR2 reads YYREEE (reference sequence). The CDR3 extends over 18 amino acids.

This chain uses TRBV5-4 with TRBJ2-1, with 7 bases identical to TRBD2. The sample consisted of PBMCs, taken around atezolizumab (anti-PD-L1) treatment. The TCR was taken from a man in his sixties or seventies with urothelial cancer. The chain's CDR3 is CASSLAGLLASRGNEQFF. The CDR3 nucleotides read TGTGCCAGCAGCTTGGCGGGGCTACTAGCGTCACGGGGTAATGAGCAGTTCTTC.